A single sample is the source of the 25 T cell receptor beta chains below, sequenced in a study of vaccination and CD4 T cells after COVID-19. Treatment: roughly ten-day PBMC culture with coronavirus spike peptide pools or control peptides (ViraFEST assay). The antigens of these receptors remain unknown. With the Oncomine TCR Beta short-read assay, DNA from cultured CD4+ T cells was sequenced. TCRdb ran MiXCR on the PCR reads and lists one entry per CDR3 protein. This sample carries some 11,000 distinct CDR3 sequences, 45% to 55% of them seen once, and the ten largest clones take roughly 15%. Sequenced input: CD4+ T cells from blood, cultured in vitro. Receptors originate from a human donor who had recovered from COVID-19.

This clonotype has more than one count but fewer than ten. The rearrangement links TRBV20-1 to TRBJ1-5, with a tentative D call TRBD1 (5 bases). The CDR3 spans 16 residues. CDR1 is DFQATT, CDR2 SNEGSKA, per germline (reference sequence). Trimming cost V 2 bases and J 0 bases, with 14 bases left between them. The CDR3 DNA follows: TGCAGTGCTAGACCTCTCAGGGAATATAGCAATCAGCCCCAGCATTTT. Amino acid sequence: CSARPLREYSNQPQHF.

This chain connects TRBV7-2 to TRBJ2-7; D gene ambiguous. This CDR3 has 13 amino acids. Germline CDR1 SGHTA, CDR2 FQGNSA. Trimming took off 0 bases at V and 2 bases at J, with 5 bases between the two ends. Here the CDR3 reads CASSLARTYEQYF. The CDR3 DNA follows: TGTGCCAGCAGCTTAGCCCGAACCTACGAGCAGTACTTC.

This clonotype was seen a few times. The J gene is TRBJ2-3, the V gene TRBV20-1; D is ambiguous. CDR1 is DFQATT, CDR2 SNEGSKA, per germline (reference sequence). The CDR3 spans 11 residues. The V end lost 2 bases, the J end lost 4 bases, and 4 bases lay between the germline ends. CDR3 nucleotides: TGCAGTGCTAGACCTCCAGATACGCAGTATTTT. Its translation: CSARPPDTQYF.

This clonotype showed up just a few times. This chain connects TRBV6-2 or TRBV6-3 to TRBJ1-1; weak D call: TRBD1 (6 bases). CDR3 size: 12 residues. Germline CDR1 and CDR2: MNHEY and SVGEGT. With 5 bases removed from V and 8 bases from J, the gap between germline ends came to 12 bases. The CDR3 DNA reads as TGTGCCAGCAGTGATCCCGGACAGGAAGCTTTCTTT. Translation gives CASSDPGQEAFF.

V usage is TRBV9 and J usage is TRBJ2-7; 7 positions match TRBD1. The CDR3 length is 13 residues. The germline CDR1 and CDR2 sequences are SGDLS and YYNGEE. Trimming removed 3 bases from V and 6 bases from J; junction bases left unmatched: 6. The CDR3 loop reads CASSATGSGEQYF. As DNA, the CDR3 is TGTGCCAGCAGCGCGACAGGGTCGGGCGAGCAGTACTTC.

The chain carries TRBV5-1 and TRBJ2-1, with 11 bases matching TRBD1. The CDR3 consists of 15 residues. V dropped 1 base and J dropped 6; count of bases not matched to a gene: 3. CDR1 and CDR2 from the germline V gene are SGHRS and YFSETQ. The CDR3 sequence is CASSLSGTGGNEQFF. The DNA of the CDR3 is TGCGCCAGCAGCTTGTCGGGGACAGGGGGCAATGAGCAGTTCTTC. The variable domain in full, completed from reference TRBV5-1 and TRBJ2-1, reads KAGVTQTPRYLIKTRGQQVTLSCSPISGHRSVSWYQQTPGQGLQFLFEYFSETQRNKGNFPGRFSGRQFSNSRSEMNVSTLELGDSALYLCASSLSGTGGNEQFFGPGTRLTVL.

J is TRBJ1-1 and V is TRBV7-3; weak D call: TRBD1 (5 bases). V lost 2 bases to trimming and J lost 7 bases, with 11 bases between them. CDR1 is SGHTA and CDR2 is FQGTGA in the germline V gene. The CDR3 spans 13 residues. The DNA of the CDR3 is TGTGCCAGCAGCTTAGAAGGGGAAAGTGAAGCTTTCTTT. This sequence encodes CASSLEGESEAFF.

This chain connects TRBV18 to TRBJ1-5; D gene unclear. This CDR3 region has 16 residues. The germline CDR1 and CDR2 sequences are KGHSH and LQKENI. Trimming pared 3 bases from V and 0 bases from J, leaving 12 bases between. The CDR3 here is CASSPRSLHSNQPQHF. CDR3 coding DNA: TGTGCCAGCTCACCCCGTTCTCTCCATAGCAATCAGCCCCAGCATTTT.

The chain recombines TRBV6-1 with TRBJ2-2; TRBD1 matches 10 bases. V lost 7 bases and J lost 4; bases outside the gene matches: 6. The CDR3 totals 15 residues. The germline V gene has CDR1 MNHNS and CDR2 SASEGT. The CDR3 coding sequence is TGTGCCAGCATACAGGACAGGGGGGTCACCGGGGAGCTGTTTTTT. Its protein is CASIQDRGVTGELFF.

The CDR3 DNA reads as TGTGCCAGCAGCGGGGAGAAGTCGAGTTTCTACACCTTC. Protein sequence: CASSGEKSSFYTF. This sequence joins TRBV2 and TRBJ1-2; D ambiguous. The CDR3 totals 13 residues. V lost 6 bases and J lost 10, with 18 bases in between. Germline V CDR1 and CDR2: SNHLY, FYNNEI.

The J gene is TRBJ1-4, the V gene TRBV20-1; D might be TRBD1 (6 bases). V dropped 6 bases and J dropped 13 bases, with 24 bases sitting between them. Germline loops: CDR1 DFQATT, CDR2 SNEGSKA (reference sequence). This CDR3 is 14 amino acids long. CDR3 amino acids: CSAPRLAGESGLFF. The DNA of the CDR3 is TGCAGTGCCCCGCGTTTGGCAGGGGAAAGTGGACTGTTTTTT.

The V call is TRBV20-1, the J call TRBJ2-3; 7 bases map to TRBD2. Per the germline V gene, CDR1 is DFQATT and CDR2 is SNEGSKA (reference sequence). This CDR3 contains 20 residues. V dropped 1 base and J dropped 3; count of bases not matched to a gene: 22. The DNA for the CDR3 is TGCAGTGCTAGAGTTCTAAGGCGCCGCAACTTTTTCGGGAGGACAGATACGCAGTATTTT. It encodes CSARVLRRRNFFGRTDTQYF.

A few counts support this clonotype. This rearrangement joins TRBV6-2 or TRBV6-3 to TRBJ2-7; D is ambiguous. The germline V gene encodes CDR1 MNHEY and CDR2 SVGEGT. The CDR3 contains 12 residues. Trimming shortened V by 6 bases and J by 0 bases, and 6 bases separated the two germline ends. Here the CDR3 DNA reads TGTGCCAGCAGCTCCGACTCCTACGAGCAGTACTTC. Residues: CASSSDSYEQYF.

The chain recombines TRBV20-1 with TRBJ2-3; the match to TRBD2 covers 15 bases. The V and J ends lost 7 bases and 7 bases, in that order; junction bases with no gene match: 3. CDR1 is DFQATT and CDR2 is SNEGSKA in the germline V gene (reference sequence). This CDR3 has 13 residues. CDR3 DNA: TGCAGTGTAGGGACTAGCGGGAGGCATACGCAGTATTTT. Its protein product is CSVGTSGRHTQYF.

In this sample, this clonotype turned up a few times. This sequence joins TRBV4-1 and TRBJ1-6; D might be TRBD1 (6 bases). The CDR3 loop spans 16 amino acids. The V gene's germline CDR1 is MGHRA and CDR2 YSYEKL. V lost 3 bases, J lost 7 bases, and 16 bases lay in between. This CDR3 is CASSHPAPGGNSPLHF. Here the CDR3 DNA reads TGCGCCAGCAGCCACCCGGCCCCGGGGGGCAATTCACCCCTCCACTTT.

This clonotype ranks as large. The chain couples TRBV27 to TRBJ2-5; D tentatively fits TRBD1 or TRBD2 (6 bases each). Trimming stripped 2 bases from V and 5 bases from J, with 21 bases between. Per the germline V gene, CDR1 is MNHEY and CDR2 is SMNVEV (reference sequence). The CDR3 is 17 residues long. The CDR3 bases are TGTGCCAGCAGTTTAACCACACCCGGCAGGGGAGGCGAGACCCAGTACTTC. Protein sequence: CASSLTTPGRGGETQYF.

This clonotype came up a few times. The chain is built from TRBV10-3 and TRBJ2-7; 7 nucleotides match TRBD2. J lost 5 bases, V lost 6 bases, and 10 bases had no gene match. The CDR3 totals 14 residues. In germline, CDR1 is ENHRY, CDR2 SYGVKD. CDR3 amino acids: CAIRDGGTKDEQYF. CDR3 sequence (DNA): TGTGCCATCAGGGATGGTGGGACTAAGGACGAGCAGTACTTC.

This clonotype has only one observation. The chain is built from TRBV6-4 and TRBJ2-1; 11 bases are a match to TRBD2. V trimming: 0 bases; J trimming: 6 bases; junction bases outside the gene matches: 1. The CDR3 sequence is 15 residues long. Germline CDR1 and CDR2: MRHNA and SNTAGT. CDR3 sequence (DNA): TGTGCCAGCAGTGACTCAACTAGCGGGAGCAATGAGCAGTTCTTC. Translation gives CASSDSTSGSNEQFF.

This clonotype occurred a few times. The V call is TRBV19, the J call TRBJ1-5; no definite D call. This CDR3 spans 16 amino acids. With 4 bases removed from V and 7 bases from J, the gap between germline ends came to 20 bases. Germline V lookup: CDR1 LNHDA, CDR2 SQIVND (reference sequence). CDR3: CASSTIGGGRRQPQHF. CDR3 in DNA: TGTGCCAGTAGTACCATCGGAGGAGGAAGAAGACAGCCCCAGCATTTT. Filled out from reference TRBV19 and TRBJ1-5, the complete variable domain reads DGGITQSPKYLFRKEGQNVTLSCEQNLNHDAMYWYRQDPGQGLRLIYYSQIVNDFQKGDIAEGYSVSREKKESFPLTVTSAQKNPTAFYLCASSTIGGGRRQPQHFGDGTRLSIL.

The chain combines TRBV5-4 with TRBJ1-2; D might be TRBD1 (5 bases). There are 13 residues in the CDR3. Trimming removed 3 bases at V and 13 bases at J, with 19 bases between. CDR1 is SGHNT and CDR2 is YYREEE in the germline V gene (reference sequence). The CDR3 DNA is TGTGCCAGCAGCTCTAATACAGGCTCCTCTGTCACCTTC. Translated: CASSSNTGSSVTF.

This clonotype appeared once. The CDR3 sequence is CASSLSVTNNEQFF. Written as DNA, the CDR3 is TGTGCCAGCAGTTTATCCGTGACGAACAATGAGCAGTTCTTC. The rearrangement uses TRBV28 and TRBJ2-1, with no clear D. Per the germline V gene, CDR1 is MDHEN and CDR2 is SYDVKM. Trimming took off 1 base at V and 5 bases at J, with 9 bases between the two ends. The CDR3 is made up of 14 amino acids.

V and J are TRBV28 and TRBJ2-5; 10 nucleotides agree with TRBD1. This CDR3 region has 16 residues. With 6 bases clipped from V and 5 bases from J, the junction kept 12 bases outside the gene matches. Germline CDR1 is MDHEN and CDR2 is SYDVKM. The CDR3 protein is CASSPGDRGRSETQYF. CDR3 nucleotides: TGTGCCAGCAGCCCTGGAGACAGGGGGCGGTCGGAGACCCAGTACTTC. Using reference TRBV28 and TRBJ2-5 for the parts outside the CDR3, the full variable domain is DVKVTQSSRYLVKRTGEKVFLECVQDMDHENMFWYRQDPGLGLRLIYFSYDVKMKEKGDIPEGYSVSREKKERFSLILESASTNQTSMYLCASSPGDRGRSETQYFGPGTRLLVL.

This chain uses TRBV11-2 with TRBJ1-3; D is ambiguous. Trimming left V 5 bases short and J 0 bases short, with 11 bases between. This CDR3 contains 15 residues. The V gene's germline CDR1 is SGHAT and CDR2 FQNNGV. The DNA of the CDR3 is TGTGCCAGCAGCATTACACCCAACTCTGGAAACACCATATATTTT. It is translated as CASSITPNSGNTIYF.

The J gene is TRBJ2-5, the V gene TRBV28, with 10 nucleotides matching TRBD2. Germline V gene lookup returns CDR1 MDHEN and CDR2 SYDVKM. The CDR3 has 17 amino acids. Trimming removed 3 bases from V and 2 bases from J; junction bases left unmatched: 9. CDR3 in DNA: TGTGCCAGCAGTTTGTCTAGCGGGAGAGGCCGGCAAGAGACCCAGTACTTC. This codes for CASSLSSGRGRQETQYF.

This clonotype has only one observation. This sequence joins TRBV6-2 or TRBV6-3 and TRBJ2-4; 10 nucleotides match TRBD1. The CDR3 runs 16 residues. Germline V gene sequence: CDR1 MNHEY, CDR2 SVGEGT. The trim removed 2 bases at V and 9 bases at J, leaving 10 bases unmatched. The CDR3 nucleotides are TGTGCCAGCAGTTACGTTGACAGGGGGCTCGGAGGCATTCAGTACTTC. Protein product: CASSYVDRGLGGIQYF.